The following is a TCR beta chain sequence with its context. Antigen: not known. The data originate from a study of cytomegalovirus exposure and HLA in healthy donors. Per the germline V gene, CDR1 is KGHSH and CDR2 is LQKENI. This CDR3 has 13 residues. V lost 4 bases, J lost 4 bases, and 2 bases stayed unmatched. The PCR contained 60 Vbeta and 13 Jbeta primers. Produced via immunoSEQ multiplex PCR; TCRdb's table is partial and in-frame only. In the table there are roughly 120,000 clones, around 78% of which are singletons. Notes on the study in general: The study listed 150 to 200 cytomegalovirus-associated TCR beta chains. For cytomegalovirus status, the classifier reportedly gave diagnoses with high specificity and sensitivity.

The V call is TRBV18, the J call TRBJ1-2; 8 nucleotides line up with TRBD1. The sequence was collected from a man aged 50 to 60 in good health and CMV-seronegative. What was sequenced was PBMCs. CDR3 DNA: TGTGCCAGCTCACGGGACAGGAGCTATGGCTACACCTTC. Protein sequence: CASSRDRSYGYTF.